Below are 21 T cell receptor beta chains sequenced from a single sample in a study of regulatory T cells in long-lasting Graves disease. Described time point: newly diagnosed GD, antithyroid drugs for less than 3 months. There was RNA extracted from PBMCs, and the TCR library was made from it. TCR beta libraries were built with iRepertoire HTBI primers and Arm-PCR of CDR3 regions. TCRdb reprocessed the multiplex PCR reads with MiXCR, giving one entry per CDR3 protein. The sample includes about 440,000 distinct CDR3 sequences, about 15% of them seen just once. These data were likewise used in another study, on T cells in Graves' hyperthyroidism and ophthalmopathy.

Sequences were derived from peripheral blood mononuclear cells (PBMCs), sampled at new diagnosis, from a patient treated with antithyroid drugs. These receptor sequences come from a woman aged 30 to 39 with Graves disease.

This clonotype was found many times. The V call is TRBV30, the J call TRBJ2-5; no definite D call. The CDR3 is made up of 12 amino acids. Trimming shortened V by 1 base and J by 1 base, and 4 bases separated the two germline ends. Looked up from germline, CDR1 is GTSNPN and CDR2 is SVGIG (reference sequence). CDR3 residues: CAWSAAQETQYF. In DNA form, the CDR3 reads TGTGCCTGGAGTGCAGCCCAAGAGACCCAGTACTTC.

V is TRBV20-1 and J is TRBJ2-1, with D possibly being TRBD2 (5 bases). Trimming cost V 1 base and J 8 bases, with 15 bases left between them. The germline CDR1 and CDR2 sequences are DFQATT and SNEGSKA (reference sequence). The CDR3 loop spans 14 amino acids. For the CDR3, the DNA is TGCAGTGCTAGAGTGGACTCCCGCGGGTATGAGCAGTTCTTC. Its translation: CSARVDSRGYEQFF.

CDR3 residues: CASSIVGLNTGELFF. The CDR3, as DNA: TGTGCCAGTAGTATAGTTGGGCTGAACACCGGGGAGCTGTTTTTT. The chain links TRBV19 to TRBJ2-2; D ambiguous. V was pared by 1 base and J by 1 base, with 7 bases between. CDR3 size: 15 residues. Germline-derived CDR1 and CDR2 are LNHDA and SQIVND (reference sequence). The full variable domain, with the rest looked up from reference TRBV19 and TRBJ2-2, is DGGITQSPKYLFRKEGQNVTLSCEQNLNHDAMYWYRQDPGQGLRLIYYSQIVNDFQKGDIAEGYSVSREKKESFPLTVTSAQKNPTAFYLCASSIVGLNTGELFFGEGSRLTVL.

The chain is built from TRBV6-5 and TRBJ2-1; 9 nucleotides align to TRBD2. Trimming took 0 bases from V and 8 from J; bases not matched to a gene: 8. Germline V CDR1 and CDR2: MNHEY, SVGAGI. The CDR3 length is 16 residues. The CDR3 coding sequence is TGTGCCAGCAGTTACTCGATCGGGACTAGCTTACATGAGCAGTTCTTC. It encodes CASSYSIGTSLHEQFF.

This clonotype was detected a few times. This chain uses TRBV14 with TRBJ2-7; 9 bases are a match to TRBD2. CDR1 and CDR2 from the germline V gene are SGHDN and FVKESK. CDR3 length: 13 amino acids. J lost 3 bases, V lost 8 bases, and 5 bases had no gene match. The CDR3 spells CASAGGRVYEQYF. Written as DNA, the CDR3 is TGTGCCAGCGCCGGCGGGAGGGTCTACGAGCAGTACTTC. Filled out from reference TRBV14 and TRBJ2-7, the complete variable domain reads EAGVTQFPSHSVIEKGQTVTLRCDPISGHDNLYWYRRVMGKEIKFLLHFVKESKQDESGMPNNRFLAERTGGTYSTLKVQPAELEDSGVYFCASAGGRVYEQYFGPGTRLTVT.

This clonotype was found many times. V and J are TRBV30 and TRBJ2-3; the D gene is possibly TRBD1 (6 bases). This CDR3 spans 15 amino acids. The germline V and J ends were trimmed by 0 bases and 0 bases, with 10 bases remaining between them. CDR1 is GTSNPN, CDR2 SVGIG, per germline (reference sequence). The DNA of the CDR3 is TGTGCCTGGAGTGTGGGGGCAGGGAGCACAGATACGCAGTATTTT. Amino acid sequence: CAWSVGAGSTDTQYF.

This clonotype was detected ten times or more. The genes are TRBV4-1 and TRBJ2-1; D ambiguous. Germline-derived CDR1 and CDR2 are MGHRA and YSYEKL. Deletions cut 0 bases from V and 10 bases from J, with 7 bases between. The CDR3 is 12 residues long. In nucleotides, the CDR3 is TGCGCCAGCAGCCAAGAGACGGGCGAGCAGTTCTTC. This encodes CASSQETGEQFF.

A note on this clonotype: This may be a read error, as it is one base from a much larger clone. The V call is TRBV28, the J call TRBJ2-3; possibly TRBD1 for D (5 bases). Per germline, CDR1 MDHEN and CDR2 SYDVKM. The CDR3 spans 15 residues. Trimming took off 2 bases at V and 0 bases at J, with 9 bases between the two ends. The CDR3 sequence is CASSLGATSTDTQYF. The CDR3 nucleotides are TGTGCCAGCAGTTTAGGGGCGACTAGCACAGATACGCAGTATTTT. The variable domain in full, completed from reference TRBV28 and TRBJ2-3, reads DVKVTQSSRYLVKRTGEKVFLECVQDMDHENMFWYRQDPGLGLRLIYFSYDVKMKEKGDIPEGYSVSREKKERFSLILESASTNQTSMYLCASSLGATSTDTQYFGPGTRLTVL.

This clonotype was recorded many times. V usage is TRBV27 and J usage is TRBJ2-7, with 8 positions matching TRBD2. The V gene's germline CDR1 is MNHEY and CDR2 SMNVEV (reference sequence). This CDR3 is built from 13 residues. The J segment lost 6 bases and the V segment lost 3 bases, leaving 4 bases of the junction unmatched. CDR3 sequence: CASSFGGAVEQYF. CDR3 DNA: TGTGCCAGCAGTTTCGGGGGGGCGGTCGAGCAGTACTTC.

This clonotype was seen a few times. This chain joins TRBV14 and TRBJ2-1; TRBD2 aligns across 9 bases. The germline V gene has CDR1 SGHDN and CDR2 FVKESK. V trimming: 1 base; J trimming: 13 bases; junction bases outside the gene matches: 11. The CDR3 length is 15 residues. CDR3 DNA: TGTGCCAGCAGCCAAGTTACCGGCGGGAGGGCCGGTCAGTTCTTC. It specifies CASSQVTGGRAGQFF.

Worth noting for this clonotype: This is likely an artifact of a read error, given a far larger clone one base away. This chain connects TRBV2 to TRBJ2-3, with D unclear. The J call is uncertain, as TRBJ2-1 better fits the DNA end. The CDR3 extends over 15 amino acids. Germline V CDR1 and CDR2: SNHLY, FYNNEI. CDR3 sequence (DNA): TGTGCCAGCAGACAACGAGGCGAAAGCTACAATGAGCAGTTCTTC. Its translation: CASRQRGESYNEQFF.

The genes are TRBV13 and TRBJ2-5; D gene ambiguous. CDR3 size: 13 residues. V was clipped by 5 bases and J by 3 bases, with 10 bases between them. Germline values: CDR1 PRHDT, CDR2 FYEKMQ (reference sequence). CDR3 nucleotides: TGTGCCAGCAGCGACCGGAAAAAAGAGACCCAGTACTTC. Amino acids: CASSDRKKETQYF.

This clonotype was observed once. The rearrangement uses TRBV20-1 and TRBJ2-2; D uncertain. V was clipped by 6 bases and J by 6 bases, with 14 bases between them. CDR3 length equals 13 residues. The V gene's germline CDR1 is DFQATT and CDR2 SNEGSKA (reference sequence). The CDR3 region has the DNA TGCAGTGCCGAGATGGTAGTCGCCGGGGAGCTGTTTTTT. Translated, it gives CSAEMVVAGELFF.

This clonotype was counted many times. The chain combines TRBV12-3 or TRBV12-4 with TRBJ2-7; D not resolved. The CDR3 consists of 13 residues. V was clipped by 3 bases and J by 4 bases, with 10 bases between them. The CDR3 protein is CASSLGRRYEQYF. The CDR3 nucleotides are TGTGCCAGCAGTTTGGGTCGTAGATACGAGCAGTACTTC.

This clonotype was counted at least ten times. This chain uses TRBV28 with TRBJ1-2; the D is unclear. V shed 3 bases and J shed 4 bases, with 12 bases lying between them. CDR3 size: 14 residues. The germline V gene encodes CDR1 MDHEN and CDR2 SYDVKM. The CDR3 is CASSLLLQSYGYTF. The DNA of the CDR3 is TGTGCCAGCAGTTTGCTGCTACAGTCCTATGGCTACACCTTC.

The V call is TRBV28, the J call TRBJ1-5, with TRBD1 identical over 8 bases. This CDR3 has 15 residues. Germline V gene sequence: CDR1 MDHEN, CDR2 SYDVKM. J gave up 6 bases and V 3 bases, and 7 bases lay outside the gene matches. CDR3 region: CASSFFRGRFQPQHF. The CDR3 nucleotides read TGTGCCAGCAGTTTTTTCAGGGGGCGTTTTCAGCCCCAGCATTTT.

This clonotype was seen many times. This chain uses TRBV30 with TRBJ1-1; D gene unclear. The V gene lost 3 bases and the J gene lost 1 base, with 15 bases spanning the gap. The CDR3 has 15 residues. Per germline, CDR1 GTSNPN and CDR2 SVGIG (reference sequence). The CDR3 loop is CAWRGPPVRNTEAFF. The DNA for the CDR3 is TGTGCCTGGAGAGGCCCCCCGGTGAGGAACACTGAAGCTTTCTTT.

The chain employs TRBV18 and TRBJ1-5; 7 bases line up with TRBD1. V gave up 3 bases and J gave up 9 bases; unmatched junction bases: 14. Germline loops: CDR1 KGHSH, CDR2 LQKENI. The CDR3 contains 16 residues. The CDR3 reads CASSPGGGTAGRPQHF. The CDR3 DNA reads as TGTGCCAGCTCACCCGGCGGTGGGACAGCCGGGAGGCCCCAGCATTTT.

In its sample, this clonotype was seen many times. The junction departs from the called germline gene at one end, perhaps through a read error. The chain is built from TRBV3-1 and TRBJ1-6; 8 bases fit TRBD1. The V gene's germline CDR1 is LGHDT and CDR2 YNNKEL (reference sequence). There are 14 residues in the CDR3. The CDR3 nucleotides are TGCGCCAGCAGCCAAGGACAGGGTAATTCACCCCTCCACTTT. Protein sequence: CASSQGQGNSPLHF. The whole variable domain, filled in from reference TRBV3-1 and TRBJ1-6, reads DTAVSQTPKYLVTQMGNDKSIKCEQNLGHDTMYWYKQDSKKFLKIMFSYNNKELIINETVPNRFSPKSPDKAHLNLHINSLELGDSAVYFCASSQGQGNSPLHFGNGTRLTVT.

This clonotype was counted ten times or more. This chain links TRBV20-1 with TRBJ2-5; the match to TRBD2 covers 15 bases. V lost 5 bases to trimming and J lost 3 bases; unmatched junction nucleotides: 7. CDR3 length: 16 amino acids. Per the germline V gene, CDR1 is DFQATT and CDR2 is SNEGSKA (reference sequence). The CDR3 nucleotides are TGCAGTGCTCCGGGACTAGCGGGAGGTCAGGAAGAGACCCAGTACTTC. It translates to CSAPGLAGGQEETQYF.

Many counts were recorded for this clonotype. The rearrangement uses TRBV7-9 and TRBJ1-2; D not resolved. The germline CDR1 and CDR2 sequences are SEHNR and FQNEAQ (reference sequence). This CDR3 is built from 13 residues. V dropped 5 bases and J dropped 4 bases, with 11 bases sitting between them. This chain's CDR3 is CASSARGIYGYTF. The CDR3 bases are TGTGCCAGCAGCGCAAGAGGGATCTATGGCTACACCTTC.